This T cell receptor beta chain originates from a study of T cell responses to AZD1222 COVID-19 vaccine (dated by TCRdb to the early 2020s). General notes on the study: AZD1222 recipients with second doses at about 4 weeks or about 12 weeks were pooled, because spike-specific TCR depth and breadth did not differ between schedules. TCR sequencing covered some 250 trial participants: 200 to 210 given two doses of AZD1222 and 26 given two doses of MenACWY control vaccine. Enrollment into the trials was organized by age into subgroups of 18-55, 56-69 and 70-plus years, and those subgroups contained roughly 150, 30 and 60 TCR-sequenced participants, respectively. Broader findings and caveats from the paper: CD4 TCRs associated with the vaccine covered the entire spike protein, and the dominant responses were in regions 160-218 and 743-854. Participants were mostly white British, with more females than males. The authors suggested clonal diversity may have been underestimated. Because no day 14 peak-response samples were available, the repertoires could be characterized only after the peak T cell response. After two AZD1222 doses, both the breadth and the depth of spike-specific TCRs were significantly higher than at day 0 and than in MenACWY recipients. The 56-69-year group was small, and its depth increase did not reach significance, likely because of low power. Reportedly, almost half of the unique spike-specific TCRs recognized epitopes lying outside the regions that are mutated in the B.1.351 and B.1.1.7 variants. Conclusions about previously exposed vaccinees are limited because only five or six AZD1222 recipients were SARS-CoV-2 seropositive at baseline.

This clone was counted once. There is no known antigen for this receptor. One base away there is no much larger clone; base qualities are not given. The label giving this sample's time point can be read as: baseline before first vaccination. Vaccinee samples came from UK trials COV001 and COV002, including a single-blind randomized controlled phase 2/3 trial of AZD1222 (ChAdOx1 nCoV-19) in healthy adults. Trial participant PBMC samples were collected at day 0 and day 28 after the second dose for TCRbeta chain sequencing. The CDR3 regions of human TCRbeta chains were analyzed by immunosequencing. In the paper's pipeline: TCRs in the repertoires were compared against a reference library of SARS-CoV-2-specific TCRs that had been generated with the MIRA antigen-specificity platform. Breadth meant the fraction of unique TCRs that were SARS-CoV-2-associated, whereas depth meant the fraction of total T cells that were SARS-CoV-2-associated. Each spike-specific TCR was assigned to its reactive spike region and to a CD4 or CD8 class using the MIRA data. Log10-transformed breadth and depth values were compared by one-way ANOVA with Sidak's multiple comparisons tests. TCRdb's version of the immuneACCESS table is confined to in-frame rearrangements and falls short of the full clone set. An unresolved V gene accounts for under half of the shortfall where checked; the remainder is of unknown origin. V and J calls plus clone size are reproduced from that table; the DNA served to infer D and trimming. The sample includes 87,000 or so clones, with 85% to 90% observed a single time. Jointly, the top ten make up roughly 3.7% of the sample.

V and J lose 2 bases and 6 bases, and a span of 6 bases separates them. The CDR3 has 12 amino acids, counting the end cysteine and phenylalanine. Only CDR3 DNA is held: 36 bases, read in frame from base 1. The germline V gene (reference sequence) specifies MNHNY as CDR1 and SVGAGI as CDR2. Sequencing used peripheral blood, obtained on day 0 of AZD1222 vaccination. The rearrangement combines TRBV6-6 with TRBJ2-3; the D gene cannot be resolved reliably. This TCR was recovered from an adult in good health. The nucleotide sequence reads as follows: TGTGCCAGCAGTTACGTGGCCGATACGCAGTATTTT. This yields the protein CASSYVADTQYF.